This T cell receptor beta chain emerged from a study of blood T cell repertoires in COVID-19. Resolution of symptoms, clearance, or two negative PCRs was present in recovered Cohort 3 donors. Only in-frame clones appear in the TCRdb table, and some are missing; sequencing was by immunoSEQ multiplex PCR. Here the sample spans around 380,000 clones, more than 75% being singletons. In germline, CDR1 is SGDLS, CDR2 YYNGEE. This CDR3 is built from 14 residues. Between the trimmed V and J ends, which lost 0 bases and 6 bases, there was a span of 10 bases. This receptor was obtained from a man younger than 40 who had recovered from COVID-19. The rearrangement uses TRBV9 and TRBJ2-1; TRBD1 is a possible D gene (5 bases). The material sequenced was PBMCs or T cells enriched from blood (not recorded which). DNA for the CDR3: TGTGCCAGCAGCGTAGATCCAGGGTCCAATGAGCAGTTCTTC. Residues: CASSVDPGSNEQFF.